This paragraph reports one T cell receptor (beta chain). Its specificity is not known. Both 60 Vbeta primers and 13 Jbeta primers went into the PCR. Profiled with immunoSEQ multiplex PCR; TCRdb holds only in-frame clones, not every one. The table shows some 120,000 clones, with approximately 70% occurring only once. Nominally healthy donors provided the samples, though records likely missed some immune exposures. The data stem from a study of cytomegalovirus exposure and HLA in healthy donors. The germline V gene has CDR1 SGHRS and CDR2 YFSETQ. Trimming took 4 bases from V and 0 from J; bases not matched to a gene: 5. This CDR3 contains 16 residues. Study conclusions and caveats: Altogether, 164 TCR beta chains were recorded as cytomegalovirus-associated. Common viral pathogens seemed, in a later analysis, to connect with several of the most significant clusters.

The sequencing input was PBMCs. The rearrangement joins TRBV5-1 to TRBJ2-3; 10 bases are shared with TRBD2. This receptor was obtained from a man between 60 and 70 years old in good health and CMV-seropositive. The DNA of the CDR3 is TGCGCCAGCAGCCCGGGACTAGCGATTAGCACAGATACGCAGTATTTT. Amino acid sequence: CASSPGLAISTDTQYF. The complete variable domain, with remaining parts taken from reference TRBV5-1 and TRBJ2-3, reads KAGVTQTPRYLIKTRGQQVTLSCSPISGHRSVSWYQQTPGQGLQFLFEYFSETQRNKGNFPGRFSGRQFSNSRSEMNVSTLELGDSALYLCASSPGLAISTDTQYFGPGTRLTVL.